This is a list of T cell receptor beta chains from one sample in a study of blood T cell repertoires in COVID-19. The table came from immunoSEQ multiplex PCR; TCRdb's copy has only in-frame clones and leaves some out. Of 80,000 or so clones listed, 70% to 90% are singletons. Sequencing used peripheral blood. These receptor sequences come from a man over 45 with COVID-19, enrolled during active disease. Both conserved end residues are trimmed from each CDR3. Some rows have no size entry. The others give once, few or many, or a class for an expanded clone.

v_gene	j_gene	abundance	CDR3aa
TRBV6-6	TRBJ2-6	once	ASSYSAAGANVLT
TRBV7-9	TRBJ2-3	-	ASSSAGAGDTQY
TRBV20-1	TRBJ2-7	-	SATQGYEQY
TRBV10-3	TRBJ1-2	-	AISELDGYT
TRBV6-5	TRBJ2-7	-	ATGSSTSITTRY
TRBV2	TRBJ2-6	few	ASIRRGQWNSGANVLT
TRBV7-9	TRBJ1-5	-	ASSLGAGGRGNQPQH
TRBV28	TRBJ1-5	-	ASSLDRVSNQPQH
TRBV6-5	TRBJ2-2	-	ASRPLAEAGELF
TRBV30	TRBJ1-2	-	AWSPLSGTVSYGYT
TRBV6-6	TRBJ1-6	-	ASSYDRVDSPLH
TRBV18	TRBJ2-7	-	ASSRSGGGSSYEQY
TRBV5-6	TRBJ1-5	-	ASSLGLRSNQPQH
TRBV7-8	TRBJ2-7	few	ASSPVDPGQGAYEQY
TRBV6-6	TRBJ1-1	-	ASSPDTEAF
TRBV27	TRBJ1-5	-	ASSKSTGVSNQPQH
TRBV28	TRBJ1-1	-	ASLRGPGQGRREAF
TRBV12-3/TRBV12-4	TRBJ2-7	few	ASSNYYEQY
TRBV19	TRBJ1-4	-	ASSTGQGQNEKLF
TRBV6-5	TRBJ1-1	-	ASNPTGPNTEAF
TRBV7-2	TRBJ2-5	-	ASSYRVQETQY
TRBV6-1	TRBJ1-1	-	ASSERGGETEAF
TRBV4-2	TRBJ1-5	-	ASSSDRVDQPQH
TRBV18	TRBJ2-1	-	ASSRGQASSYNEQF
TRBV5-1	TRBJ2-3	-	ASSLTSTGYSTDTQY
TRBV3-1/TRBV3-2	TRBJ2-2	-	ASSFERGRAGELF
TRBV5-1	TRBJ1-6	-	ASTPSWDRGSYNSPLH
TRBV24-1	TRBJ1-1	-	ATTSGGANTEAF
TRBV12-3/TRBV12-4	TRBJ2-1	-	ASLGDEQF
TRBV18	TRBJ2-3	-	ASSPGGRDTDTQY
TRBV19	TRBJ2-7	-	ASSIDWTGAYEQY
TRBV12-3/TRBV12-4	TRBJ2-5	-	ASSPGLQETQY
TRBV9	TRBJ2-7	-	ASSVDPGGKAPYEQY
TRBV29-1	TRBJ2-7	few	SVSPGSYEQY
TRBV18	TRBJ2-5	-	ASSPLTGGETQY
TRBV6-4	TRBJ2-2	-	ASSDFPQAGELF
TRBV4-2	TRBJ2-1	medium-sized	ASSQELADYNEQF
TRBV27	TRBJ1-6	-	ASRTLDGDNSPLH
TRBV28	TRBJ2-7	-	ASSSRGPSYEQY
TRBV30	TRBJ2-5	-	AWGEGETQY
TRBV30	TRBJ2-1	once	AWSVGQTYNEQF
TRBV28	TRBJ1-5	-	ASTGGNQPQH
TRBV7-6	TRBJ2-7	-	ASSAGGSGPFEQY
TRBV19	TRBJ2-2	few	ASRRGAGELF
TRBV6-1	TRBJ1-3	-	ASSESGTNGNTIY
TRBV2	TRBJ1-1	-	ASRQGSTEAF
TRBV29-1	TRBJ2-2	once	SVRVTGELF